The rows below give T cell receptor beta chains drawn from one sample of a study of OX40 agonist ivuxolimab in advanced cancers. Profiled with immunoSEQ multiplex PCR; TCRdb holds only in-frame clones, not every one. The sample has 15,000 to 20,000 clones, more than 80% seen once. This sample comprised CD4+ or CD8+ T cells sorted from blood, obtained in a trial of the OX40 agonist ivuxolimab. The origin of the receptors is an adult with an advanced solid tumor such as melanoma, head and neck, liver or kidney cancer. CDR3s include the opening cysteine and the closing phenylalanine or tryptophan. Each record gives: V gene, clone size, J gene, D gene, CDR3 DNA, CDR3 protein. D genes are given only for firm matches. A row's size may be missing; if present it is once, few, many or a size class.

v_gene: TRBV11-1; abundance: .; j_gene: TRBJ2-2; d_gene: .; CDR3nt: TGTGCCAGCAGCTTTATGAGGGACACCGGGGAGCTGTTTTTT; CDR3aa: CASSFMRDTGELFF
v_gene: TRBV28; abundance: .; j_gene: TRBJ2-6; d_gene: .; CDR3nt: .; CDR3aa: CASSLFLSWAGANVLTF
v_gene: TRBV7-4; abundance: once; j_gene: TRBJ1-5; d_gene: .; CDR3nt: TGTGCCAGCAGCCCCAGCGGGGCCCGACAACAGCCCCAGCATTTT; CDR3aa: CASSPSGARQQPQHF
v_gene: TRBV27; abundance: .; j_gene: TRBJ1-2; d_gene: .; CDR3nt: TGTGCCAGCAGTTTATCAGGTCCCCGGGTTGGCTACACCTTC; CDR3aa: CASSLSGPRVGYTF
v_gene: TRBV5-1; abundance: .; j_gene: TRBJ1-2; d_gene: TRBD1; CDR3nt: TGCGCCAGCGGGGAAGGGACAGCCTCTCGAGGATTCTATGGCTACACCTTC; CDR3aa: CASGEGTASRGFYGYTF
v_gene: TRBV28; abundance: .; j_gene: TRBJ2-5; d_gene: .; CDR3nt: TGTGCCAGCAGTTTATTAGGCGGGCTCTACTTC; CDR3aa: CASSLLGGLYF
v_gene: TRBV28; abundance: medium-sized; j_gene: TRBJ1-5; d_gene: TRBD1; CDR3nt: TGTGCCAGCAGTTTCTTCGGTAGGGGGCCTGATCAGCCCCAGCATTTT; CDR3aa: CASSFFGRGPDQPQHF
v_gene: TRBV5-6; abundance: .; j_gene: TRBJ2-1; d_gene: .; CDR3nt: TGTGCCAGCAGCTTGGTAGTCTGGCCCACTGAGCAGTTCTTC; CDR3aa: CASSLVVWPTEQFF
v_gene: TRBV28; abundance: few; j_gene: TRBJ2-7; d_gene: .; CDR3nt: TGTGCCAGCAGTTTATTTCCGGGGCTCTACGAGCAGTACTTC; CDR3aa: CASSLFPGLYEQYF
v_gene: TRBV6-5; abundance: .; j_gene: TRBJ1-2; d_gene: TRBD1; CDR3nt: TGTGCCAGCAGTTACTATCGCGGACAGGGAGTCGGCTACACCTTC; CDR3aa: CASSYYRGQGVGYTF
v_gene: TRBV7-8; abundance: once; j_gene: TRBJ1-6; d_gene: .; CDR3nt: TGTGCCAGCAGCTTACAGTATAATTCACCCCTCCACTTT; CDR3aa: CASSLQYNSPLHF
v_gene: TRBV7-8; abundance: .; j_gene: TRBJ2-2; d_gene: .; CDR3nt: TGTGCCAGCAGCCCCCTAGTCGGGGAGCTGTTTTTT; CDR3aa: CASSPLVGELFF
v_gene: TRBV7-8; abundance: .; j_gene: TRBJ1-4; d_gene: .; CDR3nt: TGTGCCAGCAGCTTAGCTCGGGGAGGTGAAAAACTGTTTTTT; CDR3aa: CASSLARGGEKLFF